This TCR beta chain was profiled in a study of identical twins. In its sample, this clonotype was seen a few times. The antigen is undetermined. Regarding the study as a whole: Without tracking the same donors, conclusions rested on cross-sectional statistical analysis. Fewer insertions characterized abundant cord blood beta clonotypes, whereas memory repertoires showed none. Twins shared out-of-frame alpha sequences with excess low generation probability.

From germline, CDR1 is KGHSH and CDR2 LQKENI. The CDR3 length is 15 residues. V was cut by 3 bases and J by 0 bases, with 11 bases left in between. TCRdb called the 5' RACE reads again in MiXCR, with one record for every CDR3 protein. The profile shows a few hundred thousand distinct CDR3 sequences, roughly an eighth of them singletons. These data were also reused for a study on yellow fever vaccine responses in identical twins.

Sequencing used CD4+ T cells sorted from blood. This chain uses TRBV18 with TRBJ1-1; D is possibly TRBD1 (6 bases). This receptor was identified in a woman aged 18 to 35 in good health. The CDR3 spells CASSPTGTLNTEAFF. The DNA for the CDR3 is TGTGCCAGCTCACCCACTGGGACATTGAACACTGAAGCTTTCTTT.